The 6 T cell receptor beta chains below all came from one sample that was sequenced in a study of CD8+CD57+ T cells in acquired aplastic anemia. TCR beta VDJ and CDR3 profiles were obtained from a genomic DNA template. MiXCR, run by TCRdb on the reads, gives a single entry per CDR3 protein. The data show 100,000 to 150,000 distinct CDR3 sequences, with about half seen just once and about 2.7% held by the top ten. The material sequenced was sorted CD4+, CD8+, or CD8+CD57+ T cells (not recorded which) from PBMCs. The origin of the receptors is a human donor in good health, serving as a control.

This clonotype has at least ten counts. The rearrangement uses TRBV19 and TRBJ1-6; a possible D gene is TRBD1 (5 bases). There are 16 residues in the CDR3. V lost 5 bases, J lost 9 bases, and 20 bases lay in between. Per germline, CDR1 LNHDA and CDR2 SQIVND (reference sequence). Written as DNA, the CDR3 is TGTGCCAGTAGTGATCAGGGAGTGCTGTCCACTTCACCCCTCCACTTT. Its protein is CASSDQGVLSTSPLHF.

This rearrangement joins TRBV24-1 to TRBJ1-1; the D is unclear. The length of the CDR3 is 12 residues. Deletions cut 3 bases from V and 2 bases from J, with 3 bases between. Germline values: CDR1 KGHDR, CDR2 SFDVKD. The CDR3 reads CATSDLNTEAFF. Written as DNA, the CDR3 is TGTGCCACCAGTGATCTAAACACTGAAGCTTTCTTT.

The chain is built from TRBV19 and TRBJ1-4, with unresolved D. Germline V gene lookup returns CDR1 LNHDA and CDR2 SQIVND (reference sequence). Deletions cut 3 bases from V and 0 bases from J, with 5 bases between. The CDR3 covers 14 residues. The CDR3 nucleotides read TGTGCCAGTAGTATCGGTGCAACTAATGAAAAACTGTTTTTT. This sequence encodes CASSIGATNEKLFF.

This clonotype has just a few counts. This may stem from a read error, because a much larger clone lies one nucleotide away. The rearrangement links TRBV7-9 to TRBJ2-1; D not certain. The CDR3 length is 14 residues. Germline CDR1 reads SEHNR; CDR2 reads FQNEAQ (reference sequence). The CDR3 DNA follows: TGTGCCAGCAATCGACCACCCAACTACAATGGGCAGTTCTTC. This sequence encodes CASNRPPNYNGQFF. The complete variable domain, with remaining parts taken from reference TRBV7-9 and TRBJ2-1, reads DTGVSQNPRHKITKRGQNVTFRCDPISEHNRLYWYRQTLGQGPEFLTYFQNEAQLEKSRLLSDRFSAERPKGSFSTLEIQRTEQGDSAMYLCASNRPPNYNGQFFGPGTRLTVL.

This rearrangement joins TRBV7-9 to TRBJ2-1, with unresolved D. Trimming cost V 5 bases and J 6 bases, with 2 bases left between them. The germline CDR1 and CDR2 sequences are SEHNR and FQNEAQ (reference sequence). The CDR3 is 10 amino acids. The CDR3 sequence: CASSGNEQFF. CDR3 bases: TGTGCCAGCAGCGGCAATGAGCAGTTCTTC.

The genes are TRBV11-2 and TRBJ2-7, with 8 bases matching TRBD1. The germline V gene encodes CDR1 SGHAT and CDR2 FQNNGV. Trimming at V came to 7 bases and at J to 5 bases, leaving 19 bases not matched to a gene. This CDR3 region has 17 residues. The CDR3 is CASTTLGGGQGRDEQYF. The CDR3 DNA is TGTGCCAGCACCACCTTAGGGGGCGGACAGGGTAGGGACGAGCAGTACTTC.